This entry describes one T cell receptor beta chain. V was clipped by 6 bases and J by 0 bases, with 9 bases between them. Germline CDR1 LNHDA, CDR2 SQIVND (reference sequence). The CDR3 totals 15 residues. This record belongs to a study of blood T cell repertoires in COVID-19. On the study more broadly: COVID-19 samples, acute and convalescent, were from the United States, Italy and Spain.

Libraries were prepared by immunoSEQ multiplex PCR; TCRdb keeps only in-frame clonotypes and omits some of them. Of 100,000 to 150,000 clones in the sample, approximately 81% were seen once. Patients of the Seattle cohort, enrolled during active infection, were followed longitudinally. This chain joins TRBV19 and TRBJ2-6, with D tentatively TRBD1 (6 bases). Input material: peripheral blood. This clonotype was sampled from a man older than 75 with COVID-19, enrolled during active disease. Written as DNA, the CDR3 is TGTGCCAGTAGGCAACAGGGCTCTGGGGCCAACGTCCTGACTTTC. Protein sequence: CASRQQGSGANVLTF.